This TCR beta chain emerged from a study of blood T cell dynamics during melanoma immunotherapy. The assay was immunoSEQ multiplex PCR, and TCRdb's table has in-frame clones only and misses some. The table shows approximately 9,500 clones, with about 88% occurring only once. Sample time point: pre-treatment baseline. The junction had 9 bases not matched to a gene; V was cut back by 3 bases and J by 5 bases. The length of the CDR3 is 16 residues. Germline CDR1 and CDR2: LNHDA and SQIVND (reference sequence). This clone was observed a single time. The V and J genes are TRBV19 and TRBJ1-5, with TRBD1 matching 8 bases. Sequenced material: blood, taken from a patient treated with checkpoint blockade. The receptor's source is a human donor with melanoma. The CDR3 loop reads CASSIEAGGGHQPQHF. In nucleotides, the CDR3 is TGTGCCAGTAGTATTGAGGCAGGGGGCGGTCATCAGCCCCAGCATTTT. Complete variable domain (other parts from reference TRBV19 and TRBJ1-5): DGGITQSPKYLFRKEGQNVTLSCEQNLNHDAMYWYRQDPGQGLRLIYYSQIVNDFQKGDIAEGYSVSREKKESFPLTVTSAQKNPTAFYLCASSIEAGGGHQPQHFGDGTRLSIL.